Each of the 21 T cell receptor beta chains below was sequenced from the same sample in a study of T cells in tuberculosis. Method: immunoSEQ multiplex PCR; TCRdb's copy keeps in-frame clones and lacks some. The sample shows 30,000 to 35,000 clones, about nine tenths of them seen only once. Sequencing was performed on PBMCs. These receptors all stem from a donor aged 5-35 years with latent tuberculosis or without tuberculosis infection.

This rearrangement joins TRBV2 to TRBJ1-3; no clear D gene. Deletions cut 1 base from V and 0 bases from J, with 7 bases between. The CDR3 loop spans 15 amino acids. CDR1 and CDR2 (germline): SNHLY, FYNNEI. The CDR3 sequence is CASSEGSSSGNTIYF. CDR3 nucleotides: TGTGCCAGCAGTGAAGGGTCTAGCTCTGGAAACACCATATATTTT.

The V call is TRBV7-2, the J call TRBJ2-1, with a tentative D call TRBD1 (6 bases). Trimming left V 1 base short and J 10 bases short, with 11 bases between. From germline, CDR1 is SGHTA and CDR2 FQGNSA. The CDR3 has 13 amino acids. The CDR3 spells CASSLDGQGEQFF. DNA for the CDR3: TGTGCCAGCAGCTTAGACGGCCAGGGGGAGCAGTTCTTC.

The V and J genes are TRBV30 and TRBJ1-4; D gene uncertain. The DNA end is a closer match to TRBJ2-2, so the J assignment may be wrong. From germline, CDR1 is GTSNPN and CDR2 SVGIG (reference sequence). The CDR3 sequence is 11 residues long. CDR3 coding DNA: TGTGCCTGGAGTGGTAGAAGGGAGCTGTTTTTT. This translates into CAWSGRRELFF.

The chain joins TRBV5-8 to TRBJ1-5; TRBD1 might be the D (6 bases). Germline V gives CDR1 SGHTS, CDR2 YDEGEE. V was pared by 4 bases and J by 7 bases, with 15 bases between. This CDR3 contains 14 residues. Here the CDR3 reads CASSDTGNLQPQHF. The CDR3 nucleotides are TGTGCCAGCAGCGATACAGGGAATTTGCAGCCCCAGCATTTT.

V and J are TRBV9 and TRBJ2-5; possible D gene TRBD1, 6 bases. CDR3 length: 14 amino acids. Germline CDR1 reads SGDLS; CDR2 reads YYNGEE. Trimming removed 3 bases at V and 2 bases at J, with 11 bases between. CDR3 sequence reads: CASSEGVGQETQYF. The CDR3 region has the DNA TGTGCCAGCAGCGAGGGGGTCGGGCAAGAGACCCAGTACTTC.

The chain employs TRBV28 and TRBJ1-6; maybe TRBD1 (6 bases). The V end lost 10 bases, the J end lost 7 bases, and 14 bases lay between the germline ends. This CDR3 region has 13 residues. Germline V gene data show CDR1 as MDHEN and CDR2 as SYDVKM. The CDR3 sequence: CANRARVNSPLHF. The CDR3 nucleotides read TGTGCCAACAGGGCCAGGGTGAATTCACCCCTCCACTTT. The full variable domain, in which reference TRBV28 and TRBJ1-6 provide the parts outside the CDR3, is DVKVTQSSRYLVKRTGEKVFLECVQDMDHENMFWYRQDPGLGLRLIYFSYDVKMKEKGDIPEGYSVSREKKERFSLILESASTNQTSMYLCANRARVNSPLHFGNGTRLTVT.

The rearrangement links TRBV5-1 to TRBJ2-7; D not resolved. Trimming left V 0 bases short and J 2 bases short, with 6 bases between. Germline V gene lookup returns CDR1 SGHRS and CDR2 YFSETQ. This CDR3 is 13 amino acids long. CDR3 in amino acids: CASSLDGAYEQYF. CDR3 DNA sequence: TGCGCCAGCAGCTTGGACGGAGCCTACGAGCAGTACTTC.

The table lists this clone with a few counts. This chain connects TRBV7-9 to TRBJ2-7; TRBD2 might be the D (6 bases). The CDR3 is 14 amino acids. Per germline, CDR1 SEHNR and CDR2 FQNEAQ (reference sequence). With 2 bases removed from V and 3 bases from J, the gap between germline ends came to 11 bases. CDR3 sequence reads: CASSLQLAGYEQYF. For the CDR3, the DNA is TGTGCCAGCAGCTTACAACTAGCAGGCTACGAGCAGTACTTC.

This chain connects TRBV7-2 to TRBJ2-3, with D unclear. The germline CDR1 and CDR2 sequences are SGHTA and FQGNSA. Trimming pared 1 base from V and 1 base from J, leaving 6 bases between. This CDR3 has 14 amino acids. For the CDR3, the DNA is TGTGCCAGCAGCTTAGATAGAGGCACAGATACGCAGTATTTT. It encodes CASSLDRGTDTQYF.

The genes are TRBV7-2 and TRBJ1-4; the D gene is possibly TRBD1 (5 bases). The V and J ends lost 4 bases and 5 bases respectively, with 20 bases between them. This CDR3 is 17 amino acids long. The germline V gene encodes CDR1 SGHTA and CDR2 FQGNSA. CDR3 protein: CASSSHQQGFSNEKLFF. The CDR3 DNA follows: TGTGCCAGCAGCTCGCACCAGCAGGGATTTTCAAATGAAAAACTGTTTTTT.

In this sample, this clone turned up once. This chain uses TRBV28 with TRBJ2-5; 9 bases are a match to TRBD1. The V gene's germline CDR1 is MDHEN and CDR2 SYDVKM. Germline trimming cut 8 bases from V and 3 bases from J; bases unmatched to any gene: 4. This CDR3 contains 13 residues. The DNA of the CDR3 is TGTGCCAGCGGGACAGGGAACGAAGAGACCCAGTACTTC. Its protein is CASGTGNEETQYF.

The CDR3 coding sequence is TGTGCCAGCAGTTACACTCCATCCACTGGGGAGCTGTTTTTT. Residues: CASSYTPSTGELFF. The chain uses TRBV6-5 and TRBJ2-2, with unresolved D. CDR3 length: 14 amino acids. The germline CDR1 and CDR2 sequences are MNHEY and SVGAGI. V lost 2 bases and J 8 bases, leaving 12 bases between the germline ends.

The rearrangement joins TRBV15 to TRBJ2-5, with D possibly TRBD1 on 5 matching bases. Per the germline V gene, CDR1 is LNHNV and CDR2 is YYDKDF (reference sequence). The CDR3 loop spans 14 amino acids. Trimming stripped 1 base from V and 5 bases from J, with 11 bases between. DNA of the CDR3: TGTGCCACCAGCAGAGGACAGCCTGGGGAGACCCAGTACTTC. Translating gives CATSRGQPGETQYF. The entire variable domain, with the rest obtained from reference TRBV15 and TRBJ2-5, is as follows: DAMVIQNPRYQVTQFGKPVTLSCSQTLNHNVMYWYQQKSSQAPKLLFHYYDKDFNNEADTPDNFQSRRPNTSFCFLDIRSPGLGDTAMYLCATSRGQPGETQYFGPGTRLLVL.

This chain uses TRBV19 with TRBJ2-7, with TRBD2 identical over 7 bases. The junction had 4 bases not matched to a gene; V was cut back by 5 bases and J by 3 bases. The CDR3 runs to 13 residues. Germline CDR1 LNHDA, CDR2 SQIVND (reference sequence). The CDR3 here is CASSPAGFYEQYF. The CDR3 nucleotides read TGTGCCAGTAGTCCAGCGGGGTTCTACGAGCAGTACTTC.

The chain joins TRBV19 to TRBJ2-5; 8 bases agree with TRBD2. The J segment lost 3 bases and the V segment lost 3 bases, leaving 9 bases of the junction unmatched. This CDR3 has 16 residues. The germline V gene encodes CDR1 LNHDA and CDR2 SQIVND (reference sequence). CDR3 protein: CASSMVSGGPEETQYF. The DNA of the CDR3 is TGTGCCAGTAGTATGGTGTCGGGAGGGCCAGAAGAGACCCAGTACTTC.

The rearrangement joins TRBV7-2 to TRBJ2-7, with unresolved D. Trimming removed 10 bases at V and 2 bases at J, with 15 bases between. The CDR3 spans 13 residues. Germline-derived CDR1 and CDR2 are SGHTA and FQGNSA. The CDR3 region is CATALEPAYEQYF. The CDR3 DNA reads TGTGCCACCGCCCTGGAGCCAGCCTACGAGCAGTACTTC.

This sequence joins TRBV9 and TRBJ2-1; no clear D gene. V lost 3 bases to trimming and J lost 8 bases, with 9 bases between them. Germline CDR1 reads SGDLS; CDR2 reads YYNGEE. The CDR3 runs 12 residues. CDR3 amino acids: CASSAVRDEQFF. The CDR3 bases are TGTGCCAGCAGCGCCGTCCGGGATGAGCAGTTCTTC.

The chain uses TRBV5-8 and TRBJ2-7; D possibly corresponds to TRBD2 (6 bases). The CDR3 is 14 residues long. Germline CDR1 is SGHTS and CDR2 is YDEGEE. The V end was cut by 5 bases, the J end by 3 bases, with 15 bases between. The CDR3 protein is CASRGNGSLYEQYF. The CDR3 region has the DNA TGTGCCAGCAGGGGGAACGGGAGCCTCTACGAGCAGTACTTC. Combining the CDR3 with reference TRBV5-8 and TRBJ2-7 gives the whole variable domain EAGVTQSPTHLIKTRGQQATLRCSPISGHTSVYWYQQALGLGLQFLLWYDEGEERNRGNFPPRFSGRQFPNYSSELNVNALELEDSALYLCASRGNGSLYEQYFGPGTRLTVT.

The J gene is TRBJ2-7, the V gene TRBV20-1, with D unresolved. Germline V gene data show CDR1 as DFQATT and CDR2 as SNEGSKA (reference sequence). V lost 4 bases and J lost 0, with 4 bases in between. The CDR3 length is 11 residues. The CDR3 sequence is CSATNSYEQYF. The CDR3 coding sequence is TGCAGTGCTACCAACTCCTACGAGCAGTACTTC.

The chain uses TRBV30 and TRBJ1-2; D gene uncertain. This CDR3 contains 12 residues. Germline lookup yields CDR1 GTSNPN and CDR2 SVGIG (reference sequence). V shed 2 bases and J shed 6 bases, with 10 bases lying between them. CDR3 bases: TGTGCCTGGAGTTGGGCCTCCAATGGCTACACCTTC. This gives the protein CAWSWASNGYTF.

The CDR3 DNA reads TGTGCCAGCAGCCACAGAGATGGTAACTATGGCTACACCTTC. Translated: CASSHRDGNYGYTF. This rearrangement joins TRBV7-2 to TRBJ1-2; D is unclear. The V end lost 5 bases, the J end lost 1 base, and 11 bases lay between the germline ends. This CDR3 has 14 amino acids. From germline, CDR1 is SGHTA and CDR2 FQGNSA.